This entry lists 17 T cell receptor beta chains sequenced from one sample in a study of HIV-infected patients and healthy controls (dated by TCRdb to between 2013 and 2015). The method was 5' RACE. These reads were obtained on an Illumina MiSeq. Using SuperScript III with primers targeting the alpha and beta constant regions, 500 ng of RNA was reverse transcribed. Separate libraries for the alpha and beta chains were generated through chain-specific third strand synthesis that incorporated multiplexing indices. TCRdb cleaned the public reads at Q25 with fastp, built clones with MiXCR and kept in-frame beta chains. When rows share a CDR3 protein, they turn into one entry using the most common DNA and genes. The sample contains approximately 7,600 distinct CDR3 sequences, more than 8% of them found a single time. Roughly a fifth of the sample belongs to the ten largest clones. Whole blood was used without fractionating the cells, so the repertoire represented all peripheral T cells without sorting.

The sample here was blood, taken before antiretroviral therapy. The receptors were sampled from an adult with HIV infection.

This clonotype was detected many times. This chain joins TRBV15 and TRBJ2-1, with D perhaps TRBD1 (5 bases). Trimming left V 0 bases short and J 10 bases short, with 10 bases between. CDR1 is LNHNV and CDR2 is YYDKDF in the germline V gene (reference sequence). The CDR3 contains 13 residues. CDR3 coding DNA: TGTGCCACCAGCAGAGATAAGGGGCGGGAGCAGTTCTTC. It yields the protein CATSRDKGREQFF.

Relative to its sample, this clonotype is medium-sized (0.01 to 0.1%). The rearrangement uses TRBV19 and TRBJ2-1; the D gene is possibly TRBD1 (6 bases). V gave up 7 bases and J gave up 3 bases, with 13 bases separating them. Germline V gives CDR1 LNHDA, CDR2 SQIVND (reference sequence). The CDR3 runs to 14 residues. CDR3 in DNA: TGTGCCAGTAATGAGGGGGAAATCTACAATGAGCAGTTCTTC. Protein: CASNEGEIYNEQFF.

This clonotype was counted many times. This chain links TRBV6-2 or TRBV6-3 with TRBJ2-3; TRBD2 matches 10 bases. The germline V gene encodes CDR1 MNHEY and CDR2 SVGEGT. Trimming took 2 bases from V and 4 from J; bases not matched to a gene: 15. CDR3 size: 19 residues. The DNA for the CDR3 is TGTGCCAGCAGTTACCTAGCGGGGGCCGTTGGATCCCGCCCAGATACGCAGTATTTT. Its protein is CASSYLAGAVGSRPDTQYF.

This clonotype is medium-sized by share. The rearrangement links TRBV7-2 to TRBJ2-5; a possible D gene is TRBD1 (6 bases). Germline loops: CDR1 SGHTA, CDR2 FQGNSA. This CDR3 is built from 14 residues. Trimming took 5 bases from V and 3 from J, leaving 13 bases between them. CDR3 amino acids: CASSLLGGEETQYF. For the CDR3, the DNA is TGTGCCAGCAGCCTCCTAGGGGGAGAAGAGACCCAGTACTTC.

This clonotype was seen many times. This chain connects TRBV27 to TRBJ1-5; the D is unclear. The CDR3 loop spans 13 amino acids. The V end lost 7 bases, the J end lost 1 base, and 8 bases lay between the germline ends. Looked up from germline, CDR1 is MNHEY and CDR2 is SMNVEV (reference sequence). The CDR3 DNA reads TGTGCCAGCATAAAGAGAAGCAATCAGCCCCAGCATTTT. It is translated as CASIKRSNQPQHF.

This clonotype was seen many times. The rearrangement joins TRBV11-2 to TRBJ1-3; possible D gene TRBD1, 6 bases. The length of the CDR3 is 15 residues. Germline CDR1 and CDR2: SGHAT and FQNNGV. Trimming took 8 bases from V and 0 from J, leaving 14 bases between them. The CDR3 DNA is TGTGCCAGCGCCCGAGGGGGGTCCTCTGGAAACACCATATATTTT. It yields the protein CASARGGSSGNTIYF.

This clonotype was recorded many times. This chain uses TRBV30 with TRBJ1-4; TRBD1 is a possible D gene (6 bases). V lost 0 bases, J lost 5 bases, and 10 bases lay in between. The CDR3 is 14 amino acids. CDR1 is GTSNPN and CDR2 is SVGIG in the germline V gene (reference sequence). The CDR3 sequence: CAWSVGQQNEKLFF. The CDR3 nucleotides read TGTGCCTGGAGTGTTGGACAGCAAAATGAAAAACTGTTTTTT.

This clonotype was counted at least ten times. V is TRBV12-1 and J is TRBJ2-1; the table's D call, TRBD2, has no DNA check behind it. TRBV12-1 is assigned pseudogene status. CDR3 length: 18 amino acids. CDR3 bases: TGTGCCAGCAGCTTTGGGCTAGCGGGATCCCCCAGGTACAATGAGCAGTTCTTC. Translating it yields CASSFGLAGSPRYNEQFF.

This clonotype was counted many times. This chain joins TRBV7-2 and TRBJ1-1; D unresolved. This CDR3 is built from 15 residues. V lost 6 bases and J 4 bases, leaving 18 bases between the germline ends. From germline, CDR1 is SGHTA and CDR2 FQGNSA. CDR3 residues: CASRQRGPTGTEAFF. CDR3 nucleotides: TGTGCCAGCAGACAAAGAGGTCCCACGGGCACTGAAGCTTTCTTT.

By frequency in the sample, this clonotype is medium-sized (0.01 to 0.1%). The gene calls are TRBV20-1 and TRBJ1-2; tentatively, D is TRBD1 (5 bases). Germline loops: CDR1 DFQATT, CDR2 SNEGSKA (reference sequence). Trimming removed 0 bases from V and 2 bases from J, with 16 bases in between. This CDR3 has 16 amino acids. CDR3 sequence (DNA): TGCAGTGCTAGAGATGATTTTGGCAGGGCGAACTATGGCTACACCTTC. Residues: CSARDDFGRANYGYTF.

The chain has TRBV20-1 and TRBJ2-7; TRBD1 matches 9 bases. V lost 5 bases and J lost 3; bases outside the gene matches: 5. This CDR3 comprises 13 residues. CDR1 DFQATT and CDR2 SNEGSKA come from the germline V gene (reference sequence). For the CDR3, the DNA is TGCAGTGCTCCCGGGACAGGGAACTACGAGCAGTACTTC. This gives the protein CSAPGTGNYEQYF.

This clonotype is judged medium-sized (0.01 to 0.1%). The chain carries TRBV7-8 and TRBJ2-4; D is uncertain. Germline V gene data show CDR1 as SGHVS and CDR2 as FQNEAQ. This CDR3 has 18 amino acids. V lost 1 base and J 0 bases, leaving 16 bases between the germline ends. CDR3 sequence reads: CASSLGFRGTLAKNIQYF. The CDR3 nucleotides are TGTGCCAGCAGCTTAGGGTTTCGCGGAACTCTAGCCAAAAACATTCAGTACTTC. Variable domain in full (rest from reference TRBV7-8 and TRBJ2-4): GAGVSQSPRYKVAKRGQDVALRCDPISGHVSLFWYQQALGQGPEFLTYFQNEAQLDKSGLPSDRFFAERPEGSVSTLKIQRTQQEDSAVYLCASSLGFRGTLAKNIQYFGAGTRLSVL.

This clonotype was found a few times. This chain uses TRBV19 with TRBJ1-5; D is undetermined. In germline, CDR1 is LNHDA, CDR2 SQIVND (reference sequence). The CDR3 runs 15 residues. V was trimmed by 5 bases and J by 9 bases, leaving 20 bases between them. The CDR3 loop is CASSPPETIRLPQHF. The CDR3 DNA sequence: TGTGCCAGTAGTCCCCCGGAGACAATCCGGTTGCCCCAGCATTTT. Full variable domain (rest looked up from reference TRBV19 and TRBJ1-5): DGGITQSPKYLFRKEGQNVTLSCEQNLNHDAMYWYRQDPGQGLRLIYYSQIVNDFQKGDIAEGYSVSREKKESFPLTVTSAQKNPTAFYLCASSPPETIRLPQHFGDGTRLSIL.

This clonotype was observed at least ten times. This chain connects TRBV13 to TRBJ2-6; D is unclear. Looked up from germline, CDR1 is PRHDT and CDR2 is FYEKMQ (reference sequence). The CDR3 length is 14 residues. V lost 0 bases, J lost 0 bases, and 0 bases lay in between. In DNA, the CDR3 is TGTGCCAGCAGCTTAGGCTCTGGGGCCAACGTCCTGACTTTC. Translating gives CASSLGSGANVLTF.

This clonotype occurred many times. The chain has TRBV10-3 and TRBJ2-2; D is uncertain. This CDR3 is built from 16 residues. In germline, CDR1 is ENHRY, CDR2 SYGVKD. V was pared by 3 bases and J by 2 bases, with 13 bases between. The CDR3 spells CAISDPDNSNTGELFF. The CDR3, as DNA: TGTGCCATCAGTGACCCCGACAATAGTAACACCGGGGAGCTGTTTTTT.

By frequency in the sample, this clonotype is medium-sized. J is TRBJ2-5 and V is TRBV28; TRBD2 matches 12 bases. The germline V gene encodes CDR1 MDHEN and CDR2 SYDVKM. Trimming removed 6 bases from V and 2 bases from J; junction bases left unmatched: 7. This CDR3 contains 16 residues. CDR3 protein: CASRRRGTSGQETQYF. In DNA form, the CDR3 reads TGTGCCAGCAGGCGGCGGGGGACTAGCGGGCAAGAGACCCAGTACTTC.

The sample holds many counts of this clonotype. The chain has TRBV7-9 and TRBJ2-7; maybe TRBD2 (5 bases). CDR1 is SEHNR, CDR2 FQNEAQ, per germline (reference sequence). Trimming took 4 bases from V and 4 from J, leaving 14 bases between them. This CDR3 is 14 amino acids long. The CDR3 region is CASSSQGSWYEQYF. The CDR3 DNA reads TGTGCCAGCAGCTCACAAGGGAGTTGGTACGAGCAGTACTTC.